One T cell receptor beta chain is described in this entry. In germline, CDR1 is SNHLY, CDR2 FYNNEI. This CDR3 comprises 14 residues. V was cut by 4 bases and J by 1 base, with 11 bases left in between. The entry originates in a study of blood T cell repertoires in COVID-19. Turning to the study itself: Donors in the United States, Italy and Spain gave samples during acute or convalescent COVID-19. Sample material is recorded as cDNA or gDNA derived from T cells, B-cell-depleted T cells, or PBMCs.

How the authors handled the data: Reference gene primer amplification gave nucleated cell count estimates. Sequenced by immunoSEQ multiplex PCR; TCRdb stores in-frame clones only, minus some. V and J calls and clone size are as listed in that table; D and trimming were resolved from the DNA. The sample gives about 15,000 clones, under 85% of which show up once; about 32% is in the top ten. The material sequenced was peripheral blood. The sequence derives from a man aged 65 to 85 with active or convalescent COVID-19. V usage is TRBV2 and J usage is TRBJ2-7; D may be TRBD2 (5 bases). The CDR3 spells CASSVVRDSYEQYF. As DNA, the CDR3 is TGTGCCAGCAGTGTTGTCCGGGATTCCTACGAGCAGTACTTC.